This TCR beta chain was recorded in a study of T cell changes during pregnancy in multiple sclerosis. The CDR3 has 14 residues. Germline CDR1 LNHDA, CDR2 SQIVND (reference sequence). V was shortened by 7 bases and J by 10 bases, with 20 bases between the two germline ends. Libraries were prepared by immunoSEQ multiplex PCR; TCRdb keeps only in-frame clonotypes and omits some of them. The sample records 58,000 or so clones, approximately 91% being singletons. The sample was CD4+ T cells from peripheral blood mononuclear cells, taken in the third trimester of pregnancy. This clonotype originated in a female donor with multiple sclerosis, enrolled in a pregnancy study. The V call is TRBV19, the J call TRBJ2-1; maybe TRBD2 (5 bases). The CDR3 DNA reads TGTGCCAGTACCCAAAGGGAGCGCGATAGGGAGCAGTTCTTC. Translation: CASTQRERDREQFF.